This entry is about one T cell receptor beta chain. There is no known antigen for this receptor. Base qualities are not at hand, and no much larger clone is one base apart. The data originate from a study of blood T cell repertoires in COVID-19 (dated by TCRdb to 2018 to 2021). Some background on the complete study: The collaborator samples originated in the United States, Italy and Spain and spanned the acute and convalescent phases of COVID-19. The prospective study material was composed of cDNA or gDNA derived from T cells, B-cell-depleted T cells, or PBMCs. The repertoires were made available in a free public database intended to serve as a resource for research on the immune response to SARS-CoV-2. Nearly every sample came with metadata listing a de-identified subject ID, COVID-19 status, age in years and sex. Deeply sampled blood TCRbeta repertoires from subjects exposed to, actively infected with, or recovered from COVID-19 were included in the dataset. Samples came from the ongoing ImmuneRACE study (first 160 participants) plus 1,254 subjects from 6 global collaborators. HLA class I and class II types, where available, came from metadata supplied by the sample provider rather than from assay-based typing.

Overall results and qualifications from the work: The quantity of clinical and demographic metadata differed by source and by participant and was supplied without curation.

The immunoSEQ Assay, a bias-controlled multiplex PCR, was used to amplify TCRbeta CDR3 regions from genomic DNA. The authors processed their data as follows. The number of nucleated cells in each sample was estimated by amplification of reference gene primers within the assay. To quantify the absolute abundance of each unique TCRbeta CDR3 rearrangement, sequence reads were collapsed and filtered. Productive Simpson clonality was computed per sample as the square root of Simpson's diversity index over productive rearrangements. TCRdb's version of the immuneACCESS table is confined to in-frame rearrangements and falls short of the full clone set. An unresolved V gene accounts for under half of the shortfall where checked; the remainder is of unknown origin. V, J and clone size are those of that table, while D and trimming were read from the DNA. A total of about 80,000 clones appear in this sample, 80% of them only once. The ten top clones hold about 11% of the sample.

Collaborating institutions collected whole blood in K2EDTA tubes following their own protocols. Collaborator samples were shipped for TCRbeta analysis as frozen whole blood, isolated PBMCs, or DNA extracted from either sample type. The source material was peripheral blood. The receptor comes from a woman aged 40 to 49 with active or convalescent COVID-19.

The nucleotide sequence is given as TGTGCCAGCTCACCACCCGGAGGGATGAACACCGGGGAGCTGTTTTTT. It translates to CASSPPGGMNTGELFF. The V and J segments used are TRBV18 and TRBJ2-2, with a weak D call of TRBD2 (6 bases match). V is reduced by 0 bases and J by 1 base, leaving a spacing of 9 bases between them. Measured from the cysteine to the phenylalanine, the CDR3 is 16 residues long. Only the CDR3 part of the read is kept: 48 bases, read in frame from the first base. CDR1 is given as KGHSH and CDR2 as LQKENI, both from the germline V gene.